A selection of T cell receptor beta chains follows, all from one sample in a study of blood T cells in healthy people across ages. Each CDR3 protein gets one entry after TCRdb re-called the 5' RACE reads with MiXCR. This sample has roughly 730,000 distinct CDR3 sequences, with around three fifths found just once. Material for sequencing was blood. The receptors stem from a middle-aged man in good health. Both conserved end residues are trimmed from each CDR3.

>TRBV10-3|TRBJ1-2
AISAGTTGDYGYT
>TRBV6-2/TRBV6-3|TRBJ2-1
ASSFTSRRNEQF
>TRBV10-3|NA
AISGGGGETQY
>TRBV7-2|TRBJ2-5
ASSLGASGGVAETQY
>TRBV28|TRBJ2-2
ASSLQGQYTGELF
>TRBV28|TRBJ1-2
ASSLRVQGGYT
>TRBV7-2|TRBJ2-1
ASSSTSSTNNEQF
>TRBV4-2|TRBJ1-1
ASSQDTGEAF
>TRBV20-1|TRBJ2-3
SATASGRRSTDTQY
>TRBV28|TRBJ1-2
ASSLSLGQFGYT
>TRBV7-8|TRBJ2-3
ASSLAGYAGGVTDTQY
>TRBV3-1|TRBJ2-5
ASSQLREQETQY
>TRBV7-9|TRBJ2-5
ASSSSDGSTLLEQY
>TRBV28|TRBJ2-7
ASSLGGTSEQY
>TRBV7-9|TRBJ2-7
ASSSNDVDRPYEQY
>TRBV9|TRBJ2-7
ASSAGLAGYEQY
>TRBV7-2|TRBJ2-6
ASSLARTGFGSGANVLT
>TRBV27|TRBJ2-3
ASSPSQVDTQY
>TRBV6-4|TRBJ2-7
ASSDSIGQGVYEQY
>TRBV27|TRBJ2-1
ASRRPRLANFNEQF
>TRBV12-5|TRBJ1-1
ASGNTQGAPGTEAF
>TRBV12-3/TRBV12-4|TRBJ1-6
ASSKTGSSYNSPLH
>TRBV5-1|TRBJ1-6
ASSQAGDKSSPLH
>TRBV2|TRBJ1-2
ASSEARIGHYGYT